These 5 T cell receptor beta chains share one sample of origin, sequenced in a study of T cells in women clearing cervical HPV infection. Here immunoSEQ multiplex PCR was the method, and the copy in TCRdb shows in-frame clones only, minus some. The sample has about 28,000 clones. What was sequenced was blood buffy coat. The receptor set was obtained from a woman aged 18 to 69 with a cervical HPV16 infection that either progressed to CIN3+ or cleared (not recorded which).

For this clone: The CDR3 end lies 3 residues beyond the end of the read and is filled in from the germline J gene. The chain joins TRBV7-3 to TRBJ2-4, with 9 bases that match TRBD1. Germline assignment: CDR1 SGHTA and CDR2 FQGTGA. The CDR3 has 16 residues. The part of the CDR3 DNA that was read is TGTGCCAGCAGCAAACCCAGGCCCAGGACAGGGGAAGGT. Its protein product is CASSKPRPRTGEG. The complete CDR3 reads CASSKPRPRTGEGQYF.

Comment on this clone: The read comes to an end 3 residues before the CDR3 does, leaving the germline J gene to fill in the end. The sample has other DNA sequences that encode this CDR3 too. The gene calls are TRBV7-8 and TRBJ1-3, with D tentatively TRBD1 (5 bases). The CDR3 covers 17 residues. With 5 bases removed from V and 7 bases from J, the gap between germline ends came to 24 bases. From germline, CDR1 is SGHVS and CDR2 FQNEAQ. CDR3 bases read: TGTGCCAGCAGCCAGCCTCAAGCGGGACCGACTGTGAACACC. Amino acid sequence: CASSQPQAGPTVNT. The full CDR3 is CASSQPQAGPTVNTIYF.

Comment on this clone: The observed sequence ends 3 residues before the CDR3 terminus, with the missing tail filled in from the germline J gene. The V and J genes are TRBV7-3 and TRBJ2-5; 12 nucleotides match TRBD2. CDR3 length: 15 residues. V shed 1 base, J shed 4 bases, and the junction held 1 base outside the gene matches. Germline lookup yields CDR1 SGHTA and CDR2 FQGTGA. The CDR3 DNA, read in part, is TGTGCCAGCAGCTTAATGGGACTAGCGGGAGAGACC. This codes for CASSLMGLAGET. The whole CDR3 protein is CASSLMGLAGETQYF.

The part of the CDR3 DNA that was read is TGTGCCAGCATCCCCGGACAGCACTATGGC. Translating it yields CASIPGQHYG. The CDR3 reads in full as CASIPGQHYGYTF. This chain uses TRBV2 with TRBJ1-2, with D possibly matching TRBD1 (6 bases). The CDR3 extends 3 residues past the end of the read, so its final part is completed from the germline J gene. The ends were cut back, 7 bases at V and 3 bases at J, with 12 bases in the middle. The CDR3 runs to 13 residues. CDR1 SNHLY and CDR2 FYNNEI come from the germline V gene.

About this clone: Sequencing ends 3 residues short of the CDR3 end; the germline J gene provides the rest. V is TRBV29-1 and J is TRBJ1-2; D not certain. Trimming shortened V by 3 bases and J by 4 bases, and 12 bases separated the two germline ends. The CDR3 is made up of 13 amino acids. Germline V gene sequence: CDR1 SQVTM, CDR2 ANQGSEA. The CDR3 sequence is CSVEAAAGYGYTF. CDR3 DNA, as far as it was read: TGCAGCGTTGAGGCTGCCGCGGGCTATGGC.